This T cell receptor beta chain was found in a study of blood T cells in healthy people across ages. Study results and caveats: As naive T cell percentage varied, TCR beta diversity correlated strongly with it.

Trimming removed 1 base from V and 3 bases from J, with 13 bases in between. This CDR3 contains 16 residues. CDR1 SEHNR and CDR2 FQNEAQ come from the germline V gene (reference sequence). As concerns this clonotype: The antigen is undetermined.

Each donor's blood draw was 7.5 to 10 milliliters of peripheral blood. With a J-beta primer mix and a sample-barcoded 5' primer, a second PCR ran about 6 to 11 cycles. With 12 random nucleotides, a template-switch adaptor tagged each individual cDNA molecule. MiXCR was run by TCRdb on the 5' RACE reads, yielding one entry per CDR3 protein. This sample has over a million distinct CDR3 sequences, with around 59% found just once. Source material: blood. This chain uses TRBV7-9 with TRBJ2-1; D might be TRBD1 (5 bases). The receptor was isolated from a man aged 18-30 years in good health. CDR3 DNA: TGTGCCAGCAGCTTAGAGAAGGGTAGGGGCTACAATGAGCAGTTCTTC. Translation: CASSLEKGRGYNEQFF.